This record looks at one T cell receptor (beta chain) sequence and its context. Its target is not known. Primers included in the PCR were 60 Vbeta and 13 Jbeta primers. Here immunoSEQ multiplex PCR was the method, and the copy in TCRdb shows in-frame clones only, minus some. The sample includes under 150,000 clones, 80% of them seen just once. The data belong to a study of cytomegalovirus exposure and HLA in healthy donors. Study findings and constraints: Exclusion as indistinguishable affected some V segments, including TRBV6-2 and TRBV6-3. Presence/absence analyses supposed approximately even sequencing depth among donors.

V lost 3 bases and J 1 base, leaving 8 bases between the germline ends. This CDR3 is built from 14 residues. The germline V gene has CDR1 MNHEY and CDR2 SMNVEV (reference sequence). V usage is TRBV27 and J usage is TRBJ2-3; possible D gene TRBD1, 6 bases. The clonotype comes from a man aged 45-65 years in good health and CMV-seronegative. The sequencing input was PBMCs. CDR3 coding DNA: TGTGCCAGCAGTTTCTCAGGGGGCACAGATACGCAGTATTTT. Protein product: CASSFSGGTDTQYF.